This T cell receptor (beta chain) was identified in a study of shared clonotypes between healthy human individuals. Using immunoSEQ multiplex PCR, the repertoire was profiled, and TCRdb retains in-frame clones only, with some absent. The data contain 980,000 or so clones, around 80% of them singletons. All donors were healthy HIV-negative adults lacking recent acute infections or vaccinations. Every donor, a Caucasian adult, lived in Nashville, Tennessee. In germline, CDR1 is LNHDA, CDR2 SQIVND (reference sequence). Trimming cost V 8 bases and J 5 bases, with 15 bases left between them. The CDR3 contains 13 residues.

Material: memory CD4+ T cells sorted from blood. Subset reported: CD45RA-negative fraction. The chain joins TRBV19 to TRBJ2-5; no clear D gene. The receptor comes from a man between 18 and 29 years old in good health. This CDR3 is CASSVSGWETQYF. CDR3 nucleotides: TGTGCCAGTTCTGTTAGTGGATGGGAGACCCAGTACTTC.